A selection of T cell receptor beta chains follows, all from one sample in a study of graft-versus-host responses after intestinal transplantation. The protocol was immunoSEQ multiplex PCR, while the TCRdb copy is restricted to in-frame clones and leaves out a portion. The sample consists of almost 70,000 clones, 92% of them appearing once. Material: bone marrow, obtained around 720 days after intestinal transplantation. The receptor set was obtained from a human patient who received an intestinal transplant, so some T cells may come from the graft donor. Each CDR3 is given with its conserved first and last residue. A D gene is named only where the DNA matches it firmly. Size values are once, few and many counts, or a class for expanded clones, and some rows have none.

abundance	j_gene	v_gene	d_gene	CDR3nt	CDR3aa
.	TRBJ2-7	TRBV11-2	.	TGTGCCAGCAGCTTATGGCCAGGGCAGCCCTACGAGCAGTACTTC	CASSLWPGQPYEQYF
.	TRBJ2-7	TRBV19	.	TGTGCCAGTAGTATGACAGCATTATACGAGCAGTACTTC	CASSMTALYEQYF
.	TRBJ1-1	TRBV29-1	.	TGCAGCGTGGAAGCGGGGCGAACTGAAGCTTTCTTT	CSVEAGRTEAFF
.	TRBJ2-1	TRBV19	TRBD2	TGTGCCAGTAGTGGACGGGAGGTGGCCTACAATGAGCAGTTCTTC	CASSGREVAYNEQFF
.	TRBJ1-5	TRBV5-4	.	TGTGCCAGGAGCCCGGCAGGAAACAATCAGCCCCAGCATTTT	CARSPAGNNQPQHF
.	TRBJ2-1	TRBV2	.	TGTGCCAGCAATCCCACGGGACAAGTCTACAATGAGCAGTTCTTC	CASNPTGQVYNEQFF
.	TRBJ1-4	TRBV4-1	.	TGCGCCAGCAGCCAGGAGGGGGACCTTCATGAAAAACTGTTTTTT	CASSQEGDLHEKLFF
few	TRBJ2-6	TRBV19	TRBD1	TGTGCCAGTAGTGTGGCAGGGGGCGCTGGGGCCAACGTCCTGACTTTC	CASSVAGGAGANVLTF
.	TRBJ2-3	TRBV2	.	TGTGCCAGCAGTCCCCCCGACATGGGTAGAGGGGATACGCAGTATTTT	CASSPPDMGRGDTQYF
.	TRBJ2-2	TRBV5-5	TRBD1	TGTGCCAGCAGCTTGGGAGGGGGCGAGATCGGGGAGCTGTTTTTT	CASSLGGGEIGELFF
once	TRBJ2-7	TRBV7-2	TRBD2	TGTGCCAGCAGTTGGACTAGCGGAAACCAATACGAGCAGTACTTC	CASSWTSGNQYEQYF
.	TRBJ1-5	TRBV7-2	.	TGTGCCAGCAGCTTTGAAAGCAATCAGCCCCAGCATTTT	CASSFESNQPQHF
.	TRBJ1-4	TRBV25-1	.	TGTGCCAGCAGTGAAGACACGGGACTGGAGAAACTGTTTTTT	CASSEDTGLEKLFF
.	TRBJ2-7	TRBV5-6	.	TGTGCCAGCAGCTTCTACCCCCCCCGACAGGCAACCTACGAGCAGTACTTC	CASSFYPPRQATYEQYF
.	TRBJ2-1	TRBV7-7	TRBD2	TGTGCCAGACTCTGCGGGAGGACTGACAATGAGCAGTTCTTC	CARLCGRTDNEQFF
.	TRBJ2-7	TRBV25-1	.	TGTGCCAGCAGTCACATCTACGAGCAGTACTTC	CASSHIYEQYF
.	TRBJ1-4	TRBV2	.	TGTGCCAGCAGTCCAGGGGTTGGTAATGAAAAACTGTTTTTT	CASSPGVGNEKLFF
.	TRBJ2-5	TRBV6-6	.	TGTGCCAGCAGTATAGGAATTCAAGAGACCCAGTACTTC	CASSIGIQETQYF
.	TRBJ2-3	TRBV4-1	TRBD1	TGCGCCAGCAGCCAAGACAGGGGGCTTGACACAGATACGCAGTATTTT	CASSQDRGLDTDTQYF
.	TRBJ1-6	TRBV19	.	TGTGCCAGTAGTATAGACAGCGGATCACCCCTCCACTTT	CASSIDSGSPLHF
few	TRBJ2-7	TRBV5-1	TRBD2	TGCGCCAGCAGCTTGACCAGCGGGAGCAACGAGCAGTACTTC	CASSLTSGSNEQYF
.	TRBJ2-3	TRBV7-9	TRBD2	TGTGCCAGCAGCTTAGGGGGACTAGCGGGGACTAGCACAGATACGCAGTATTTT	CASSLGGLAGTSTDTQYF
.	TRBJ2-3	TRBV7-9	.	TGTGCCAGCAGCTTCGGGACCACGACTCGGGATACGCAGTATTTT	CASSFGTTTRDTQYF
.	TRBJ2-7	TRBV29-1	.	TGCAGCGTTGAAAAGGGTTCGGGCTACGAGCAGTACTTC	CSVEKGSGYEQYF
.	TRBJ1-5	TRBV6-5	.	TGTGCCAGCAGCCCAATACCCTATCAGCCCCAGCATTTT	CASSPIPYQPQHF
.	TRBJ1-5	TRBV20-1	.	TGCAGTGCTAGCCGTCAGCCCCAGCATTTT	CSASRQPQHF
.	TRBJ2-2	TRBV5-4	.	TGTGCCAGCAGCTTGGGGACAACCGGGGAGCTGTTTTTT	CASSLGTTGELFF
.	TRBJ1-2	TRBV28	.	TGTGCCAGCAGTAGTTTATGGGGACTTAGCTATGGCTACACCTTC	CASSSLWGLSYGYTF
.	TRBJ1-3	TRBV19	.	TGTGCCAGTAGCCGCACCGCCTACTCTGGAAACACCATATATTTT	CASSRTAYSGNTIYF
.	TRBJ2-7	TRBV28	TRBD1	TGTGCCAGCAGTTTCCTGACAGGGAACTACGAGCAGTACTTC	CASSFLTGNYEQYF
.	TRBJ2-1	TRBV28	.	TGTGCCAGCTCTGAACAGCCGAACAATGAGCAGTTCTTC	CASSEQPNNEQFF
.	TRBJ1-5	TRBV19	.	TGTGCCAGTAAAGGAATCCGCGAAACAGGGATCCAGCCCCAGCATTTT	CASKGIRETGIQPQHF
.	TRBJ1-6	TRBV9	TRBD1	TGTGCCAGCAGCGTAGGGGACAGGGGGTTTGCACCCCTCCACTTT	CASSVGDRGFAPLHF
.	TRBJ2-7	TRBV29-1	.	TGCAGCGTTGAAGAGGGACGGGAGCAGTACTTC	CSVEEGREQYF
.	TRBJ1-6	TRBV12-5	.	TGTGCTAGTGGTTTGGGGGGCTCCAATTCACCCCTCCACTTT	CASGLGGSNSPLHF
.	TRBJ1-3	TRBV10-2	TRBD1	TGCGCCAGCAGTCGGGACAGGGGGCCGGACACCATATATTTT	CASSRDRGPDTIYF
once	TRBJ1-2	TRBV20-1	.	TGCAGTGTGAAGTACAACTATGGCTACACCTTC	CSVKYNYGYTF
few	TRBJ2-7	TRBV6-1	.	TGTGCCAGCAGTGATTTGTGGGGGGGGCCCTACGAGCAGTACTTC	CASSDLWGGPYEQYF
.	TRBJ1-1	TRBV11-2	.	TGTGCCAGCAGCTTAGCCCACGAGAACACTGAAGCTTTCTTT	CASSLAHENTEAFF
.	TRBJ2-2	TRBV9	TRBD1	TGTGCCAGCAGCGAGACGGGGACAGCAAGGGCCGGGGAGCTGTTTTTT	CASSETGTARAGELFF
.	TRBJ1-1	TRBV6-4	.	TGTGCCAGCAGGACCGAGGGGGGTAACACTGAAGCTTTCTTT	CASRTEGGNTEAFF
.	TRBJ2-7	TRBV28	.	TGTGCCAGCAGTTCCCCGACCTCCGAGCAGTACTTC	CASSSPTSEQYF
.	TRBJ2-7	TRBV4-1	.	TGCGCCAGCAGCCAAGATGGCGGTTACGAGCAGTACTTC	CASSQDGGYEQYF
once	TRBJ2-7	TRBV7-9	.	TGTGCCAGCAGCTTAGGCACAGGGATGTACGAGCAGTACTTC	CASSLGTGMYEQYF
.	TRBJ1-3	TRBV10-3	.	TGTGCCATCAGTGCACAGGGAGAGGCACCTGGAAACACCATATATTTT	CAISAQGEAPGNTIYF
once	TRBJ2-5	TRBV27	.	TGTGCCAGCAGCGAGACAGGCGGATACCAAGAGACCCAGTACTTC	CASSETGGYQETQYF
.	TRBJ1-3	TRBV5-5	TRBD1	TGTGCCAGCAGCTCCGACAGGGTGGAAGGAAACACCATATATTTT	CASSSDRVEGNTIYF
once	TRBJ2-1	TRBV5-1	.	TGCGCCAGCCGGGCCCTTTGGGGGATACCCAACAATGAGCAGTTCTTC	CASRALWGIPNNEQFF
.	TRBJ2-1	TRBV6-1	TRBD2	TGTGCCAGCGAAGGGCTAGCGGACAATGAGCAGTTCTTC	CASEGLADNEQFF
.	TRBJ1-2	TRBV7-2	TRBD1	TGTGCCAGCAGTCAGAACAGGGGACAGGGCGGAGGCTACACCTTC	CASSQNRGQGGGYTF
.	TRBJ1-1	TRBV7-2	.	TGTGCCAGCAGCTTTGGATACGGCACTGAAGCTTTCTTT	CASSFGYGTEAFF
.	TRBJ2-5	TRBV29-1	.	TGCAGCGTCGCAGCCCAGCTGGCGCAAGAGACCCAGTACTTC	CSVAAQLAQETQYF
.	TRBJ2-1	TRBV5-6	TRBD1	TGTGCCAGCAGATACGGACAGGGGGCAGGTGAGCAGTTCTTC	CASRYGQGAGEQFF